This T cell receptor (beta chain) was retrieved from a study of cytomegalovirus exposure and HLA in healthy donors (dated by TCRdb to the late 2010s). Context from the whole study: An earlier analysis of approximately 590 of the donors reported roughly 270 Gb of sequence data and 120 million or so unique TCR beta sequences from about 180 million T cells. Every repertoire in the discovery cohort had been generated on one and the same sequencing platform. The study used immunosequencing to profile the T cell repertoires of several hundred subjects and linked those repertoires to cytomegalovirus serostatus. The study aimed to test whether cataloging public T cell receptors could reveal signatures of past pathogen exposure. Besides the first cohort of 500 to 700 subjects, a separate validation cohort made up of 90 to 150 different subjects was used. Because of strong linkage in the cohort, roughly five DR-DQ haplotypes were treated as single units for association and clustering. The study combined high-throughput TCR immunosequencing, statistical association of individual TCRs with disease status, and machine learning to predict cytomegalovirus infection status. An earlier analysis of 587 of the donors used high-throughput TCR beta sequencing to judge whether each TCR beta V gene segment behaved as functional or pseudogenic. HLA typing covered class I and class II loci at four-digit resolution. A later genetic analysis took genome-wide SNP genotypes for about three fifths of the 666 donors and used that subset as a discovery cohort. Rather than drawing on any new phenotypic data, the later analysis identified candidate immune exposures from TCR beta sequences and the way those sequences occurred across donors. The genetic ancestry cluster associated with self-reported Caucasian donors included 80% to 90% of the roughly 400 genotyped donors. Donor age, sex, ethnicity and CMV serostatus were collected together with the repertoire data. On average, roughly 200,000 unique TCR beta nucleotide sequences were sequenced per donor among about 400 genotyped donors of the cohort, with roughly 18% of those sequences being non-productive. A later analysis re-examined previously published TCR beta repertoires from hundreds of donors and added high-resolution HLA genotyping to investigate patterns of TCR occurrence. The number of donors typed differed by locus, with about 629-630 for A, B, C, DRB1 and DQB1, around 500 for DQA1, 600 to 610 for DPA1, and approximately 470 for DPB1. About 280 gigabases of sequencing data and approximately 85 million unique TCR sequences were included in an early release covering roughly 700 HLA-typed donors.

Including the terminal cysteine and phenylalanine, the CDR3 comprises 15 residues. CDR3 DNA only is kept here, 45 bases in frame from base 1. V and J are trimmed by 3 bases and 6 bases, and the gene matches miss 4 bases of the junction. The germline V gene yields SGHTA for CDR1 and FQGTGA for CDR2. With respect to this clone: Its antigen is unknown. Within one base of it there is no much larger clone, and no base qualities were kept.

The full study reports these points: Correlated functional status among segregating V segments might reflect linkage disequilibrium, but an unknown experimental factor could not be ruled out. In a later analysis, HLA-associated TCR beta chains were found to be more clonally expanded and to have lower generation probabilities than equally common non-associated chains. In an earlier analysis of approximately 590 of the donors, most TCR beta V segments were observed in productive rearrangements about 87% or about 30% of the time, broadly matching IMGT annotations. Cytomegalovirus status was reported to be diagnosed by the classifier with high specificity and sensitivity in both the original and validation cohorts. In vitro tests confirmed that three of the cytomegalovirus-associated TCR beta chains recognize cytomegalovirus antigens. Only TCR beta chains were sequenced in this cohort, and the absence of alpha or paired-chain data limited detectable features. For the cohort, immune exposure information was limited to CMV serostatus. A later genetic analysis associated a missense DCLRE1C variant with V-gene and J-gene trimming of TCR beta chains, and an independent cohort replicated the association. In a later analysis, several top co-occurrence clusters were reported to appear linked to parvovirus B19, influenza, CMV and Epstein-Barr virus. When HLA alleles, especially DR and DQ, strongly co-occurred, attributing TCR associations to individual alleles was difficult. A cluster of highly shared sequence variants was judged likely to represent a technical artifact of the sequencing pipeline. According to a later analysis, most CMV-associated TCR beta chains appeared to be HLA-restricted, and the HLA associations seemed to be driven largely by CMV exposure. A further reported finding was that TCR beta sequences accurately predicted the HLA-A and HLA-B alleles for most subjects in the first cohort. In a later analysis, the rate of TCR association differed among HLA loci, with DRB1 alleles having the most associated TCRs and HLA-C alleles having the fewest. The authors suggested that the approach could potentially be generalized to other disease states and immunological phenotypes. Seventeen rarely observed V segments, including chromosome 9 orphons, were excluded from the earlier analysis of approximately 500 of the donors because counts were too low. At a false discovery rate of 0.05, a later analysis linked some 17,000 TCR beta sequences to specific HLA alleles. A total of 150 or so TCR beta chains were listed by the study as associated with cytomegalovirus. According to a later genetic analysis, donors in an Asian-associated ancestry cluster had fewer N-insertions in productive TCRs than the roughly 670-donor mean. The presence/absence analyses assumed that sequencing depth was roughly uniform across donors, and that assumption may not be true. While some public TCRs were present in many individuals, most TCR sequences turned up only very rarely across donors. Because HLA typing was missing for some donors at each locus, association tests included only the typed subset. Some IMGT-functional V segments, including TRBV6-2 and TRBV6-3, could not be told apart with the 87-base-pair reads, so those segments were excluded.

The cohort comprised fewer than 700 healthy bone marrow donors. All cohort members were sampled while nominally healthy, although unrecorded immune exposures were likely present. The donor tested CMV seropositive and was one of the 289 seropositive cohort members. A peripheral blood sample was provided by each donor, and peripheral blood mononuclear cells were used for TCR beta sequencing. Genomic DNA was extracted from the blood cell samples with the Qiagen DNeasy Blood Extraction Kit. The library was built by means of the immunoSEQ multiplex PCR assay. For the multiplex PCR, a mixture combining 60 forward primers for TCR Vbeta segments and 13 reverse primers for TCR Jbeta segments was used. Amplification of the CDR3 region of rearranged TCR beta genes was performed with a multiplex PCR assay on genomic DNA. The Illumina HiSeq System was used to sequence the amplified TCR beta libraries as 87-base-pair reads. The authors processed their data as follows. In a later analysis, tens of millions of unique TCR beta chains were counted across the roughly 670 repertoires, and approximately 11 million of these chains were shared by at least two donors. Raw reads were error-corrected and collapsed into unique sequences by a nearest-neighbor algorithm in which closely related sequences were merged to remove PCR and sequencing errors. CDR3 sequences were aligned to IMGT reference sequences to assign V, D and J gene segments. For a sequence to be retained, a match of at least six nucleotides to both a V gene segment and a J gene segment was required. A rearrangement was called productive if the CDR3 had no stop codons and remained in frame with V and J, and every other rearrangement was called non-productive. CDR3 was defined according to IMGT convention as the region running from the second conserved V-encoded cysteine to the conserved J-encoded phenylalanine. The earlier analysis of about 560 of the donors excluded any sequence lacking an unambiguous match to a single V gene segment. In an earlier analysis of several hundred of the donors, V segments were called functional above 56.7% productive rearrangements and were called segregating when the between-donor standard deviation exceeded 5%. A statistical classification framework was built to diagnose cytomegalovirus status from the catalog of TCR beta chain sequences. V and J gene assignment, in a later analysis, came from comparing TCR nucleotide sequences with IMGT/GENE-DB human TR gene sequences. The TCRdist pipeline was used in a later analysis to assign CDR3 sequences and most-parsimonious VDJ recombination scenarios. In a later analysis, every TCR beta chain was defined by the combination of its CDR3 amino acid sequence and its V-gene family, and reads without a unique V-gene family were dropped. As a way to deal with suspected cross-contamination and a sequencing artifact, a later analysis dropped 450 to 600 nucleotide sequences that were highly shared and had low generation probability. For each public chain, a later analysis derived a clonal expansion index from normalized ranks of inferred template counts within each repertoire. In a later analysis, generation probabilities were computed with a VDJ recombination model fitted to out-of-frame rearrangements, and the resulting probabilities were checked against IGoR. A later analysis scored TCR-TCR, TCR-HLA and TCR-CMV co-occurrence with hypergeometric tests, applying a repertoire-size bias correction to TCR pairs. A later analysis estimated false discovery rates by permuting HLA or CMV assignments 20 times. In a later analysis, co-occurring TCRs were grouped using DBSCAN, with TCRdist sequence similarity added in when clustering inside HLA-allele-positive subsets. Repertoires with fewer than 30,000 or more than 120,000 public chains, plus five repertoires with anomalous nucleotide sharing, were excluded from co-occurrence clustering. Imported from immuneACCESS, the table was reduced by TCRdb to in-frame sequences with V and J called. These copies leave out some clones; in studies compared against another copy, an unresolved V gene accounts for under half, and the cause of the remainder is not known. V and J calls and clone size are those listed in that table; D and trimming were worked out from the DNA. This sample lists roughly 110,000 clones; over 65% were detected once. Of the sample, around 4% falls within the top ten clones.

Sequencing was done on a sample of PBMCs. This receptor chain uses TRBV7-3 and TRBJ2-2; 10 junctional bases match TRBD2. This TCR was sampled from a woman aged 40 to 55 in good health and CMV-seropositive. In nucleotides, the sequence is TGTGCCAGCAGCTTCCTAGCGGGGGACCCCGGGGAGCTGTTTTTT. Translated, this gives CASSFLAGDPGELFF.